The 7 T cell receptor beta chains listed next were all sequenced from one sample in a study of control samples from healthy donors and cancer patients (dated by TCRdb to the early 2020s). The protocol used for the library was the immunoSEQ multiplex PCR assay. This is the immuneACCESS table as TCRdb keeps it, with only in-frame sequences that have V and J called. A part of the clones is gone; compared with another copy, unresolved V genes explain less than half, and the rest is unexplained. This sample lists 20,000 or so clones; about 88% were detected once. The leading ten clones occupy around 9.3% of the sample. Sequencing was carried out using PBMCs. The source is a woman in her fifties or sixties with head and neck cancer.

The rearrangement links TRBV6-5 to TRBJ1-1, with D uncertain. The CDR3 is made up of 13 amino acids. Germline V gene lookup returns CDR1 MNHEY and CDR2 SVGAGI. V lost 2 bases and J 5 bases, leaving 9 bases between the germline ends. Written as DNA, the CDR3 is TGTGCCAGCAGTTACGACACGTATACTGAAGCTTTCTTT. Translating gives CASSYDTYTEAFF.

J is TRBJ1-1 and V is TRBV3-1 (or the pseudogene TRBV3-2); TRBD1 matches at 12 bases. Germline V gives CDR1 LGHDT, CDR2 YNNKEL (reference sequence). J lost 4 bases, V lost 5 bases, and 2 bases had no gene match. The CDR3 length is 14 residues. For the CDR3, the DNA is TGTGCCAGCAGCGGGACAGGGGGCGGCACTGAAGCTTTCTTT. Amino acids: CASSGTGGGTEAFF.

The chain couples TRBV27 to TRBJ1-6; 7 nucleotides align to TRBD1. V shed 5 bases and J 2 bases; nucleotides not matched to a gene: 3. This CDR3 region has 15 residues. From germline, CDR1 is MNHEY and CDR2 SMNVEV (reference sequence). The CDR3 coding sequence is TGTGCCAGCAGTAACGACAGGGCCTATAATTCACCCCTCCACTTT. This codes for CASSNDRAYNSPLHF.

V is TRBV27 and J is TRBJ2-7; 7 bases match TRBD1. The J segment lost 3 bases and the V segment lost 6 bases, leaving 5 bases of the junction unmatched. The CDR3 is 13 amino acids. The V gene's germline CDR1 is MNHEY and CDR2 SMNVEV (reference sequence). The CDR3 DNA is TGTGCCAGCAGCCACGGGACAGACTACGAGCAGTACTTC. This encodes CASSHGTDYEQYF.

This clone showed up just a few times. The chain links TRBV18 to TRBJ2-7; weak D call: TRBD2 (5 bases). Germline CDR1 KGHSH, CDR2 LQKENI. V was pared by 6 bases and J by 2 bases, with 11 bases between. The CDR3 is 13 amino acids. DNA for the CDR3: TGTGCCAGCTCTCAGGACTCTACCTACGAGCAGTACTTC. Translation gives CASSQDSTYEQYF.

In the case of this clone: A read error may account for a junction end that differs from germline. This chain links TRBV7-9 with TRBJ2-1; 8 bases match TRBD2. Germline loops: CDR1 SEHNR, CDR2 FQNEAQ (reference sequence). CDR3 length: 14 amino acids. The CDR3 sequence: CASSLAGYHNEQFF. The CDR3 region has the DNA TGTGCCAGCAGCCTAGCGGGTTACCACAATGAGCAGTTCTTC.

The genes are TRBV28 and TRBJ2-7; 8 bases agree with TRBD2. There are 13 residues in the CDR3. Per germline, CDR1 MDHEN and CDR2 SYDVKM. Losses at the gene ends were 6 bases for V and 4 bases for J; bases not matched to a gene: 5. In nucleotides, the CDR3 is TGTGCCAGCAGCCCGCGGGGGGAGTACGAGCAGTACTTC. Translated, it gives CASSPRGEYEQYF.